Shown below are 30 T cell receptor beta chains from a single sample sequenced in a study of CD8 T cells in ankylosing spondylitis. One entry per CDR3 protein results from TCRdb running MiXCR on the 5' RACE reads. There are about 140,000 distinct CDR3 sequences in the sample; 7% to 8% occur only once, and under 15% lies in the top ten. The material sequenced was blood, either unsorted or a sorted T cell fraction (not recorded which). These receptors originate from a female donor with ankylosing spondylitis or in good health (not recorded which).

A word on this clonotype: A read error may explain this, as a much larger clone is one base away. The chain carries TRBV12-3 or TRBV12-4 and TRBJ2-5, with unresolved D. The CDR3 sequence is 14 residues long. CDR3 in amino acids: CASSFYSGQEAQYF. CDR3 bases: TGTGCCAGCAGTTTTTATAGTGGTCAAGAGGCCCAGTACTTC.

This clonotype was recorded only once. CDR3 coding DNA: TGTGCCAGCAGCCGCGGACATTCGAACACTGAAGCTTTCTTT. Protein: CASSRGHSNTEAFF. The J gene is TRBJ1-1, the V gene TRBV12-3 or TRBV12-4, with D possibly TRBD1 on 5 matching bases. V was shortened by 6 bases and J by 1 base, with 12 bases between the two germline ends. The CDR3 spans 14 residues.

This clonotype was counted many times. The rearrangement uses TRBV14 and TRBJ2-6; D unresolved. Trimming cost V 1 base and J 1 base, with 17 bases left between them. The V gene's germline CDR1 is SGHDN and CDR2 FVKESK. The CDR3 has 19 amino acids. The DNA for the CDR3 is TGTGCCAGCAGCCAAGGTCCCGGTTGGGGATTTTCTGGGGCCAACGTCCTGACTTTC. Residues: CASSQGPGWGFSGANVLTF.

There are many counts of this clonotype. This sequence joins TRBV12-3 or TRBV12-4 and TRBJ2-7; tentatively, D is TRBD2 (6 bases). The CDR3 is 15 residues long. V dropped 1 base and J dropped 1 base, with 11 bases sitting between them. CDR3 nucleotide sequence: TGTGCCAGCAGTTTAGAGGCAGGGAGGTCCTACGAGCAGTACTTC. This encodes CASSLEAGRSYEQYF.

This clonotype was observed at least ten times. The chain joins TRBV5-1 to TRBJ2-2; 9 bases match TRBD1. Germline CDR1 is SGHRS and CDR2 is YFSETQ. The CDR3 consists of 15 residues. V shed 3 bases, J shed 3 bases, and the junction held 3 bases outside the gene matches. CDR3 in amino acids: CASSSRTGDTGELFF. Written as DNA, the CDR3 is TGCGCCAGCAGCTCCCGGACAGGGGACACCGGGGAGCTGTTTTTT. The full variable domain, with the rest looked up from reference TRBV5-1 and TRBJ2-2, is KAGVTQTPRYLIKTRGQQVTLSCSPISGHRSVSWYQQTPGQGLQFLFEYFSETQRNKGNFPGRFSGRQFSNSRSEMNVSTLELGDSALYLCASSSRTGDTGELFFGEGSRLTVL.

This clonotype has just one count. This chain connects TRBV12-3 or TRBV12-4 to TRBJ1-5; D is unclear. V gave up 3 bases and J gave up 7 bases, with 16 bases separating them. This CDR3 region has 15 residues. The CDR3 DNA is TGTGCCAGCAGTTTGGCCGGATCCCTTGGCCAGCCCCAGCATTTT. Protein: CASSLAGSLGQPQHF.

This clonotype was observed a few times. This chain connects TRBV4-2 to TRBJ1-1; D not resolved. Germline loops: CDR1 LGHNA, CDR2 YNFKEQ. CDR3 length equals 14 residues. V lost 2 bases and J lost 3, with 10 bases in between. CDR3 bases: TGTGCCAGCAGCCAATCGACTGGAGACACTGAAGCTTTCTTT. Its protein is CASSQSTGDTEAFF.

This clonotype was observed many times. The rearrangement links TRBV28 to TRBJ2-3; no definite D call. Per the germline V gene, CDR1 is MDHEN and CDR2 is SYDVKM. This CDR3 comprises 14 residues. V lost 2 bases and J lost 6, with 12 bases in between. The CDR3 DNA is TGTGCCAGCAGTTTACCCCATGAGAGGGATACGCAGTATTTT. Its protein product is CASSLPHERDTQYF.

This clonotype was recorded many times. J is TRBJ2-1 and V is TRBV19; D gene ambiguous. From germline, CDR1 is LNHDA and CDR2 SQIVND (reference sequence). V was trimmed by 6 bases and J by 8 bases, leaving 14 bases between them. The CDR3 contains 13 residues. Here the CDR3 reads CASSPRRTDEQFF. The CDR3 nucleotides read TGTGCCAGTAGCCCTCGTAGGACGGATGAGCAGTTCTTC.

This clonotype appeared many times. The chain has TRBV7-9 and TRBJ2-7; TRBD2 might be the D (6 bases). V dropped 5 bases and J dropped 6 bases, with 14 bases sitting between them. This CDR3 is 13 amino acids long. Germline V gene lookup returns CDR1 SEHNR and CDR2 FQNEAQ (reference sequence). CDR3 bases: TGTGCCAGCAGCCCGGGACTGTTCGGCGAGCAGTACTTC. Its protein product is CASSPGLFGEQYF.

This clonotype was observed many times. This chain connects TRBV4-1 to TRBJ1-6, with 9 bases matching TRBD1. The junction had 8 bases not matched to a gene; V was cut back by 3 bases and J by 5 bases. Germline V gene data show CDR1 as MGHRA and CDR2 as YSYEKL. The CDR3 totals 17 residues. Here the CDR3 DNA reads TGCGCCAGCAGCCAGAGGGACAGGGCCGCGAATAATTCACCCCTCCACTTT. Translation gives CASSQRDRAANNSPLHF.

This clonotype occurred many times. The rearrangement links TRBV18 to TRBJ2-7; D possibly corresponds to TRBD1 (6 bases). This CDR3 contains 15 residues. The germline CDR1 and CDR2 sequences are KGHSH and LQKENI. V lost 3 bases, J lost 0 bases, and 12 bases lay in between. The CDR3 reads CASSPSDRISYEQYF. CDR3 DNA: TGTGCCAGCTCACCTTCCGACAGGATCTCCTACGAGCAGTACTTC.

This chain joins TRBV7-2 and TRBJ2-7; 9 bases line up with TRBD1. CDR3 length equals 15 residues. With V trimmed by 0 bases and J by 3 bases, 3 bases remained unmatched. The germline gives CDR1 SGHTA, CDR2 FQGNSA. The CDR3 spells CASSLAGGQGYEQYF. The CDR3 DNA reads TGTGCCAGCAGCTTAGCCGGGGGACAGGGCTACGAGCAGTACTTC.

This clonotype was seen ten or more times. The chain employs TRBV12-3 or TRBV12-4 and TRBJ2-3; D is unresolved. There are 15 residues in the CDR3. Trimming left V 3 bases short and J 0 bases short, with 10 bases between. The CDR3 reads CASSLSDGSTDTQYF. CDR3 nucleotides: TGTGCCAGCAGTTTGAGTGACGGCAGCACAGATACGCAGTATTTT.

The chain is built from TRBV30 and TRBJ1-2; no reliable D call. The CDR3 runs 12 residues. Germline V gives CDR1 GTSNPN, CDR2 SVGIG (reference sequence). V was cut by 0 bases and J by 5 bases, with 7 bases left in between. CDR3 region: CAWSVTWYGYTF. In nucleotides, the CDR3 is TGTGCCTGGAGTGTGACCTGGTATGGCTACACCTTC.

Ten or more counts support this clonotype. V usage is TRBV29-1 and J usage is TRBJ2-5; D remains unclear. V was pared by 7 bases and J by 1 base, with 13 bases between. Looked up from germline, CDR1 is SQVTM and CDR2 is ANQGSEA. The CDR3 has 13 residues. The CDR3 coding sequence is TGCAGCGCCGCCCTCGTCGTCCAAGAGACCCAGTACTTC. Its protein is CSAALVVQETQYF.

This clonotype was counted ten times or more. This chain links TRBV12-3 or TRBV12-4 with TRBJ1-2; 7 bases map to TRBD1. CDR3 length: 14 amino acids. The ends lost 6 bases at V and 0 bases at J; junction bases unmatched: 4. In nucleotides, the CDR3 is TGTGCCAGCAGCAGACAGGGAACTAACTATGGCTACACCTTC. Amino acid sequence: CASSRQGTNYGYTF.

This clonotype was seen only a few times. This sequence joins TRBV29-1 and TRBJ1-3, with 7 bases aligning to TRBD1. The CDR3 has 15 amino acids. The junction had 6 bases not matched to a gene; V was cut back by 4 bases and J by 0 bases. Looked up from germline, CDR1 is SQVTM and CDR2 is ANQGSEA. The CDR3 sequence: CSVVGTASSGNTIYF. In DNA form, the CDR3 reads TGCAGCGTTGTGGGGACAGCTAGCTCTGGAAACACCATATATTTT.

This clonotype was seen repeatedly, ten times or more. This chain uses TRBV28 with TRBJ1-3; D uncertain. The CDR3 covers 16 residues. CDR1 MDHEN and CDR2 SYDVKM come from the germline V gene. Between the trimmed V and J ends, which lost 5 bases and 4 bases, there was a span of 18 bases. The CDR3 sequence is CASSLSQKLEGNTIYF. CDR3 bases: TGTGCCAGCAGTCTCTCACAGAAACTGGAGGGAAACACCATATATTTT.

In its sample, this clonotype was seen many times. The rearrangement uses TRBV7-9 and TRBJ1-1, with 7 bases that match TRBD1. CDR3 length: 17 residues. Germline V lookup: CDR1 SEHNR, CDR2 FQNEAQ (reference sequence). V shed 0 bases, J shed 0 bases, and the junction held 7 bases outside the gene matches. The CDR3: CASSLASTGTLNTEAFF. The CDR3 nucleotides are TGTGCCAGCAGCTTAGCGTCGACAGGGACCTTGAACACTGAAGCTTTCTTT.

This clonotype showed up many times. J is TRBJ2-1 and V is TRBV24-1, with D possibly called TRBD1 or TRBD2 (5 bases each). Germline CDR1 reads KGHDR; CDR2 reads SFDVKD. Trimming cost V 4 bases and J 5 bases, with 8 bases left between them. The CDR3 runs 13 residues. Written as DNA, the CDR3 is TGTGCCACCAGTGAGGGACCCCACAATGAGCAGTTCTTC. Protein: CATSEGPHNEQFF.

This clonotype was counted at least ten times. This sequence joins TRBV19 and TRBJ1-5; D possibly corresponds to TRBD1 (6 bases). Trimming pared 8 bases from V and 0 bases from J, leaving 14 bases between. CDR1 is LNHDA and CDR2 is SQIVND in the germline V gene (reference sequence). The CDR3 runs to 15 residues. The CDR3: CASREQGASNQPQHF. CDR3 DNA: TGTGCCAGTCGCGAACAGGGAGCTAGCAATCAGCCCCAGCATTTT.

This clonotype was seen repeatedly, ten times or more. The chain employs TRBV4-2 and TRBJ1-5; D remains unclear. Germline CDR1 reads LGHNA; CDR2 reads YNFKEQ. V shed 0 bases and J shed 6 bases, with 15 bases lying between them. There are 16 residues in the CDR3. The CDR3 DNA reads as TGTGCCAGCAGCCAAGATATTACGGGGTTCGGTCAGCCCCAGCATTTT. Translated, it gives CASSQDITGFGQPQHF.

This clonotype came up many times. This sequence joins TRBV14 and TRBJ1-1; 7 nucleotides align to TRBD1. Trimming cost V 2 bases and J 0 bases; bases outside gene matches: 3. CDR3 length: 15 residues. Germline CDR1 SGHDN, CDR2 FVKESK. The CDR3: CASSQQTGLNTEAFF. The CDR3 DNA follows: TGTGCCAGCAGCCAACAGACAGGGCTGAACACTGAAGCTTTCTTT.

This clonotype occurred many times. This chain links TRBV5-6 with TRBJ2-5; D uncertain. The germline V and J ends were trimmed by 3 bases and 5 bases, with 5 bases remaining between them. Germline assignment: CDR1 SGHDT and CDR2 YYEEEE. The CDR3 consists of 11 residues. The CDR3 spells CASSSAETQYF. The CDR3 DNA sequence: TGTGCCAGCAGCTCCGCGGAGACCCAGTACTTC.

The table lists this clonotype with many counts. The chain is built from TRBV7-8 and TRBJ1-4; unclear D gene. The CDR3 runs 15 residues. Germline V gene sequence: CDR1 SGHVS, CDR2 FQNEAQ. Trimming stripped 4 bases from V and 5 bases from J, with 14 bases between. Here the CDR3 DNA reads TGTGCCAGCAGCTCTATCCGGGCTTCAAATGAAAAACTGTTTTTT. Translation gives CASSSIRASNEKLFF.

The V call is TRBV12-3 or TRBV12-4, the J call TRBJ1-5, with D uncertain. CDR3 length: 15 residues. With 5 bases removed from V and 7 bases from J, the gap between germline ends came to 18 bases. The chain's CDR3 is CASSRSPGLGQPQHF. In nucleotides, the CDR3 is TGTGCCAGCAGTCGTTCCCCGGGGTTGGGACAGCCCCAGCATTTT.

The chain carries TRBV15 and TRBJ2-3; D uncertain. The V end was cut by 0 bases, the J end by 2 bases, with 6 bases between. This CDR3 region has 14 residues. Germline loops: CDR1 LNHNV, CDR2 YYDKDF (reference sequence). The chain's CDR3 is CATSRDRVTDTQYF. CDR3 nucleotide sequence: TGTGCCACCAGCAGAGATAGAGTCACAGATACGCAGTATTTT.

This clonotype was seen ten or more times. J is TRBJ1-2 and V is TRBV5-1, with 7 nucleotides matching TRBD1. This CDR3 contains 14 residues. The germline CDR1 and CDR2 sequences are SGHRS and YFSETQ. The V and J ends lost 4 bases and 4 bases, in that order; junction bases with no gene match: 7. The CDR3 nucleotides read TGCGCCAGCAGCCCGGACCGGACAGGCTATGGCTACACCTTC. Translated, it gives CASSPDRTGYGYTF.

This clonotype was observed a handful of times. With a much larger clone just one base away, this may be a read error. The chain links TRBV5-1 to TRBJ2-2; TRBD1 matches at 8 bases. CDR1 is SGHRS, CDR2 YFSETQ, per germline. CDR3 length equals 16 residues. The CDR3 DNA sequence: TGCGCCAGCAGCTCGACAGGGGTTTCGAACACCGGGGAGCCGTTTTTT. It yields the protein CASSSTGVSNTGEPFF.